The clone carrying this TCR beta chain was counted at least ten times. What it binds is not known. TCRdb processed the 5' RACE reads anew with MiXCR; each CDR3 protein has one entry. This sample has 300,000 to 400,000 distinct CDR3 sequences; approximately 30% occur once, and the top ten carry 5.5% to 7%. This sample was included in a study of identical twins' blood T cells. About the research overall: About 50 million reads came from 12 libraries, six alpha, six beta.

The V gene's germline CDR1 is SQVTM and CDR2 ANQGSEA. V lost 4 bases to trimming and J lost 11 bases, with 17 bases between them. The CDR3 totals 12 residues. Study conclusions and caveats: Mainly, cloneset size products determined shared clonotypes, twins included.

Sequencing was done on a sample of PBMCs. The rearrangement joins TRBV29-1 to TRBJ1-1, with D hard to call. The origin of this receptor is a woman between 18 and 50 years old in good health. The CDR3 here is CSVVGVSDPAFF. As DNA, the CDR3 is TGCAGCGTTGTGGGTGTGAGTGATCCGGCTTTCTTT. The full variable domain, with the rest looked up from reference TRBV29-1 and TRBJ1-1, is SAVISQKPSRDICQRGTSLTIQCQVDSQVTMMFWYRQQPGQSLTLIATANQGSEATYESGFVIDKFPISRPNLTFSTLTVSNMSPEDSSIYLCSVVGVSDPAFFGQGTRLTVV.